The clone carrying this T cell receptor (beta chain) was recorded a few times. Its target is not known. This record belongs to a study of blood T cells in healthy people across ages. Study information: In model experiments, template switching was able to capture about one barcoded beta molecule for every two T cells that were present.

The study, taken as a whole, reports: Per million T cells, the diversity of TCR beta decreased roughly linearly as age advanced.

The use of a sample-barcoded 5' primer and a J-beta primer mix characterized a second PCR of roughly 6 to 11 cycles. TCRdb passed the 5' RACE reads through MiXCR, listing each CDR3 protein once. The repertoire includes over a million distinct CDR3 sequences, roughly 59% of them detected once, and 5% to 7% sits in the top ten. Each donor was a healthy Caucasian individual from Russia, aged about 6 to 100. Each donor gave roughly 9.8 milliliters of peripheral blood. The source is a man younger than 30 in good health. The sequenced sample consisted of blood.

Written as DNA, the CDR3 is TGTGCCAGCAGTTTCCCCGAGGACAGGGGGAGTTCCAATGAGCAGTTCTTC. It codes for CASSFPEDRGSSNEQFF. The genes are TRBV7-2 and TRBJ2-1; the match to TRBD1 covers 10 bases. The CDR3 covers 17 residues. CDR1 SGHTA and CDR2 FQGNSA come from the germline V gene. The V and J ends lost 6 bases and 6 bases, in that order; junction bases with no gene match: 14.